Listed below are T cell receptor beta chains from one sample, sequenced in a study of CD8 T cells in ankylosing spondylitis. TCRdb recomputed calls from the 5' RACE reads with MiXCR, one row per CDR3 protein. The table has about 150,000 distinct CDR3 sequences, approximately 48% seen once. Sequencing was performed on synovial fluid, either unsorted or a sorted T cell fraction (not recorded which). These receptors came from a male donor with ankylosing spondylitis. Each CDR3 is given with its conserved first and last residue. A D gene is named only where the DNA matches it firmly. Size is omitted from some rows. Given values are once, few, many or a class for expanded clones.

j_gene: TRBJ1-2; d_gene: TRBD1; v_gene: TRBV7-9; abundance: .; CDR3nt: TGTGCCAGCAGTCACGAGACAGGGCACTATGGCTACACCTTC; CDR3aa: CASSHETGHYGYTF
j_gene: TRBJ1-5; d_gene: TRBD1; v_gene: TRBV2; abundance: .; CDR3nt: TGTGCCAGCAGTGAAACAGGGGAGGGAAATCAGCCCCAGCATTTT; CDR3aa: CASSETGEGNQPQHF
j_gene: TRBJ1-1; d_gene: .; v_gene: TRBV4-1; abundance: .; CDR3nt: TGCGCCAGCAGCCAAGAAACCAGGAGGCCTGAAGCTTTCTTT; CDR3aa: CASSQETRRPEAFF
j_gene: TRBJ2-3; d_gene: TRBD2; v_gene: TRBV6-1; abundance: .; CDR3nt: TGTGCCAGCAGTGAAGCCCCGGGGAGCGGGAGTGCAGATACGCAGTATTTT; CDR3aa: CASSEAPGSGSADTQYF
j_gene: TRBJ2-7; d_gene: TRBD2; v_gene: TRBV12-3/TRBV12-4; abundance: .; CDR3nt: TGTGCCAGCAGCCGAACTCCGGGACTAGCGGGCCCCTACGAGCAGTACTTC; CDR3aa: CASSRTPGLAGPYEQYF
j_gene: TRBJ1-2; d_gene: TRBD1; v_gene: TRBV12-5; abundance: .; CDR3nt: TGTGCTAGTGGTTTGGCCGGACAGGGGCAAGGAGGCTACACCTTC; CDR3aa: CASGLAGQGQGGYTF
j_gene: TRBJ2-2; d_gene: .; v_gene: TRBV20-1; abundance: .; CDR3nt: TGCAGTAGTCCAGTTGGCGGGGAGCTGTTTTTT; CDR3aa: CSSPVGGELFF
j_gene: TRBJ2-1; d_gene: .; v_gene: TRBV12-3/TRBV12-4; abundance: few; CDR3nt: TGTGCCAGCACCGAGGACAGCTACAATGAGCAGTTCTTC; CDR3aa: CASTEDSYNEQFF
j_gene: TRBJ2-1; d_gene: TRBD2; v_gene: TRBV27; abundance: .; CDR3nt: TGTGCCAGCAGTTGGACAGCGGGAGCGGAGGTCTTC; CDR3aa: CASSWTAGAEVF
j_gene: TRBJ2-5; d_gene: TRBD1; v_gene: TRBV20-1; abundance: .; CDR3nt: TGCAGTGCCGGGGACAGAGAAGAGACCCAGTACTTC; CDR3aa: CSAGDREETQYF
j_gene: TRBJ2-7; d_gene: .; v_gene: TRBV21-1; abundance: .; CDR3nt: TGTGCCAGCAGCGGCCGGGACAAAGCCTACGAGCAGTACTTC; CDR3aa: CASSGRDKAYEQYF
j_gene: TRBJ1-5; d_gene: .; v_gene: TRBV27; abundance: .; CDR3nt: TGTGCCAGCTTCCGCCCTCTCCATAGCAATCAGCCCCAGCATTTT; CDR3aa: CASFRPLHSNQPQHF
j_gene: TRBJ2-1; d_gene: TRBD2; v_gene: TRBV28; abundance: many; CDR3nt: TGTGCCAGCAGCTTCACACTAGCGGGAACTCACAATGAGCAGTTCTTC; CDR3aa: CASSFTLAGTHNEQFF
j_gene: TRBJ2-5; d_gene: .; v_gene: TRBV20-1; abundance: .; CDR3nt: TGCAGTGCTATGGGCCTGCAGGGCCCATCCCAAGAGACCCAGTACTTC; CDR3aa: CSAMGLQGPSQETQYF
j_gene: TRBJ1-6; d_gene: .; v_gene: TRBV2; abundance: medium-sized; CDR3nt: TGTGCCAGCAGTGATGTTGGTGAACCCCCCCTCCACTTT; CDR3aa: CASSDVGEPPLHF
j_gene: TRBJ2-2; d_gene: TRBD1; v_gene: TRBV6-5; abundance: .; CDR3nt: TGTGCCAGCAGTTACGGCCCACAGGGGGCGGTCACCGGGGAGCTGTTTTTT; CDR3aa: CASSYGPQGAVTGELFF
j_gene: TRBJ2-5; d_gene: TRBD2; v_gene: TRBV12-3/TRBV12-4; abundance: once; CDR3nt: TGTGCCAGCACGCGGCGGGAGCTGAGGGAGACCCAGTACTTC; CDR3aa: CASTRRELRETQYF
j_gene: TRBJ2-1; d_gene: TRBD2; v_gene: TRBV7-9; abundance: few; CDR3nt: TGTGCCAGCAGCTTAGTTCGGACTAGCTCCTACAATGAGCAGTTCTTC; CDR3aa: CASSLVRTSSYNEQFF
j_gene: TRBJ2-2; d_gene: .; v_gene: TRBV5-6; abundance: few; CDR3nt: TGTGCCAGCAGCCCTTATACCACAGGGAGCGTCGTCACCGGGGAGCTGTTTTTT; CDR3aa: CASSPYTTGSVVTGELFF
j_gene: TRBJ2-7; d_gene: TRBD2; v_gene: TRBV4-2; abundance: .; CDR3nt: TGTGCCAGCAGCCAGACGGCGGGACTAGCGCGCTACGAGCAGTACTTC; CDR3aa: CASSQTAGLARYEQYF
j_gene: TRBJ2-3; d_gene: TRBD2; v_gene: TRBV10-3; abundance: .; CDR3nt: TGTGCCATCAGGGGAGCGGGATCCCTCACAGATACGCAGTATTTT; CDR3aa: CAIRGAGSLTDTQYF
j_gene: TRBJ2-1; d_gene: TRBD2; v_gene: TRBV12-3/TRBV12-4; abundance: few; CDR3nt: TGTGCCAGCAGTAAACCCGGGACTAGCGGGGTGAGCTCCTACAATGAGCAGTTCTTC; CDR3aa: CASSKPGTSGVSSYNEQFF
j_gene: TRBJ1-1; d_gene: .; v_gene: TRBV12-3/TRBV12-4; abundance: .; CDR3nt: TGTGCCAGCAGTACGTCAAACACTGAAGCTTTCTTT; CDR3aa: CASSTSNTEAFF
j_gene: TRBJ1-1; d_gene: TRBD1; v_gene: TRBV7-9; abundance: many; CDR3nt: TGTGCCAGCAACACAGGGGGCACTGAAGCTTTCTTT; CDR3aa: CASNTGGTEAFF
j_gene: TRBJ1-1; d_gene: .; v_gene: TRBV28; abundance: few; CDR3nt: TGTGCCAGCAGTTTAACGGTCGGGGCCACTGAAGCTTTCTTT; CDR3aa: CASSLTVGATEAFF
j_gene: TRBJ2-7; d_gene: .; v_gene: TRBV24-1; abundance: .; CDR3nt: TGTGCCACCAGTGATTTAAGCGACAGTGGGTACGAGCAGTACTTC; CDR3aa: CATSDLSDSGYEQYF
j_gene: TRBJ2-7; d_gene: TRBD1; v_gene: TRBV6-1; abundance: .; CDR3nt: TGTGCCAGCAGCAACGACAGGGTTCTCTCCTACGAGCAGTACTTC; CDR3aa: CASSNDRVLSYEQYF
j_gene: TRBJ2-1; d_gene: TRBD1; v_gene: TRBV27; abundance: few; CDR3nt: TGTGCCAGCAGCCCACAGGGGACAGGGCACAATGAGCAGTTCTTC; CDR3aa: CASSPQGTGHNEQFF
j_gene: TRBJ1-2; d_gene: .; v_gene: TRBV4-1; abundance: few; CDR3nt: TGCGCCAGCAGCCAACTTCGGGCAGGGATTAGCTATGGCTACACCTTC; CDR3aa: CASSQLRAGISYGYTF
j_gene: TRBJ1-4; d_gene: .; v_gene: TRBV5-6; abundance: .; CDR3nt: TGTGCCAGCAGCGAGACACAGGAAAAACTGTTTTTT; CDR3aa: CASSETQEKLFF
j_gene: TRBJ1-1; d_gene: .; v_gene: TRBV6-1; abundance: few; CDR3nt: TGTGCCAGCACTCAAGCTTGGGGGAACACTGAAGCTTTCTTT; CDR3aa: CASTQAWGNTEAFF
j_gene: TRBJ1-2; d_gene: .; v_gene: TRBV4-1; abundance: .; CDR3nt: TGCGCCAGCAGCCAAGTGGGTACCGGGACGTGGGATGGCTACACCTTC; CDR3aa: CASSQVGTGTWDGYTF
j_gene: TRBJ2-7; d_gene: TRBD2; v_gene: TRBV4-3; abundance: .; CDR3nt: TGCGCCAGCAGCCCTTTCCGAGCGGGGGGGAGCTACGAGCAGTACTTC; CDR3aa: CASSPFRAGGSYEQYF
j_gene: TRBJ1-4; d_gene: .; v_gene: TRBV28; abundance: .; CDR3nt: TGTGCCAGCAGTTTAGCCGGGGGCGCGACTAATGAAAAACTGTTTTTT; CDR3aa: CASSLAGGATNEKLFF
j_gene: TRBJ2-5; d_gene: .; v_gene: TRBV29-1; abundance: .; CDR3nt: TGCAGCGTTGCCAGGAAGGAGACCCAGTACTTC; CDR3aa: CSVARKETQYF
j_gene: TRBJ2-1; d_gene: .; v_gene: TRBV27; abundance: .; CDR3nt: TGTGCCAGCAGTTTTATGGGGAGCTCCTACAATGAGCAGTTCTTC; CDR3aa: CASSFMGSSYNEQFF
j_gene: TRBJ2-1; d_gene: .; v_gene: TRBV7-9; abundance: few; CDR3nt: TGTGCCAGCAGCTTAGTAGTAGAACTCCACAATGAGCAGTTCTTC; CDR3aa: CASSLVVELHNEQFF
j_gene: TRBJ2-1; d_gene: TRBD2; v_gene: TRBV4-3; abundance: .; CDR3nt: TGCGCCAGCAGCCAGGTCCCGGGACTAGCGGATCACGGGGGCACCTTC; CDR3aa: CASSQVPGLADHGGTF
j_gene: TRBJ2-6; d_gene: .; v_gene: TRBV6-1; abundance: .; CDR3nt: TGTGCCAGCAGTGCCCGGGGGAGCTCTGGGGCCAACGTCCTGACTTTC; CDR3aa: CASSARGSSGANVLTF
j_gene: TRBJ2-6; d_gene: .; v_gene: TRBV7-9; abundance: once; CDR3nt: TGTGCCAGCAGTCGACCTATAGCGCCTGGGGCCAACGTCCTGACTTTC; CDR3aa: CASSRPIAPGANVLTF
j_gene: TRBJ1-1; d_gene: .; v_gene: TRBV12-3/TRBV12-4; abundance: medium-sized; CDR3nt: TGTGCCAGCAGACCCGGGGGGGGCACTGAAGCTTTCTTT; CDR3aa: CASRPGGGTEAFF
j_gene: TRBJ1-2; d_gene: TRBD1; v_gene: TRBV20-1; abundance: .; CDR3nt: TGCAGTGCTAATGCAGGGGGACGTGGCTACACCTTC; CDR3aa: CSANAGGRGYTF
j_gene: TRBJ2-2; d_gene: .; v_gene: TRBV27; abundance: .; CDR3nt: TGTGCCAGCAGTTTACAGGGTCCCACCGGGGAGCTGTTTTTT; CDR3aa: CASSLQGPTGELFF